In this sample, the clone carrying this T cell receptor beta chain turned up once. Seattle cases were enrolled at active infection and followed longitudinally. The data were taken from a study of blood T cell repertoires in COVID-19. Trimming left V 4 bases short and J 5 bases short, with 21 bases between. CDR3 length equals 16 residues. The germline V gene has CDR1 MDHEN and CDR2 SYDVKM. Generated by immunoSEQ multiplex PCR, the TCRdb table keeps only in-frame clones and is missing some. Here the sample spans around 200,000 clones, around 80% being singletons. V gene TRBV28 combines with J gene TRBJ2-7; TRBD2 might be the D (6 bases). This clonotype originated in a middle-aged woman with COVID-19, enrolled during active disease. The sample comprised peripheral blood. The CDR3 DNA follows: TGTGCCAGCAGTTGGGGACGGGGGTTCAGTCAAAACGAGCAGTACTTC. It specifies CASSWGRGFSQNEQYF. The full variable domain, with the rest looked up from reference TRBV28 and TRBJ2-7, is DVKVTQSSRYLVKRTGEKVFLECVQDMDHENMFWYRQDPGLGLRLIYFSYDVKMKEKGDIPEGYSVSREKKERFSLILESASTNQTSMYLCASSWGRGFSQNEQYFGPGTRLTVT.